This TCR beta chain is from a study of shared clonotypes between healthy human individuals. At the level of the study: Each donor's CD4 naive and CD4 memory cells filled three plates apiece, CD8 naive two, and CD8 memory one. Study-level points and caveats: The donor pool, a small one, limited the genetic and exposure-history diversity represented. Four donors shared about 5% of their naive CD4 clonotypes.

This CDR3 region has 13 residues. Trimming pared 1 base from V and 6 bases from J, leaving 9 bases between. Germline CDR1 and CDR2: SGHAT and FQNNGV. Concerning this clone itself: Its antigen remains unknown.

Deep was the level used in running the assay. Clones were sequenced by immunoSEQ multiplex PCR, and TCRdb holds only the in-frame ones, with some missing. The sample lists under 600,000 clones, roughly 95% seen once, with about 0.067% in the top ten. This receptor was taken from a young woman in good health. The rearrangement joins TRBV11-2 to TRBJ1-1; the D is unclear. The sequenced sample consisted of naive CD4+ T cells sorted from blood. The sample's subset: CD45RA+ positively selected. Here the CDR3 reads CASSLVMEAEAFF. DNA of the CDR3: TGTGCCAGCAGCTTAGTGATGGAGGCTGAAGCTTTCTTT.